This T cell receptor (beta chain) was identified during a study of blood T cell repertoires in COVID-19. Study information: The samples span acute and convalescent COVID-19 from the United States, Italy and Spain. From T cells, B-cell-depleted T cells, or PBMCs came the material, which was cDNA or gDNA.

Trimming left V 5 bases short and J 2 bases short, with 7 bases between. Germline CDR1 and CDR2: SGHNT and YYREEE (reference sequence). The CDR3 extends over 12 amino acids. Authors' processing steps: Using reference gene primer amplification, nucleated cell counts were estimated. Generated by immunoSEQ multiplex PCR, the TCRdb table keeps only in-frame clones and is missing some. The D gene and trimming were derived from the DNA, and the V and J assignments and clone size from that table. The sample records fewer than 300,000 clones, about four fifths being singletons. This chain connects TRBV5-4 to TRBJ1-2, with D uncertain. The receptor's source is a man aged 40-49 years who had been exposed to COVID-19. Sequencing was carried out using PBMCs or T cells enriched from blood (not recorded which). This CDR3 is CASSTENYGYTF. In DNA form, the CDR3 reads TGTGCCAGCAGTACTGAGAACTATGGCTACACCTTC. Supplemented by reference TRBV5-4 and TRBJ1-2, the full variable domain reads ETGVTQSPTHLIKTRGQQVTLRCSSQSGHNTVSWYQQALGQGPQFIFQYYREEENGRGNFPPRFSGLQFPNYSSELNVNALELDDSALYLCASSTENYGYTFGSGTRLTVV.